This entry lists 8 T cell receptor beta chains sequenced from one sample in a study of metastatic and nonmetastatic thyroid tumors. Thyroid surgery was preceded by no treatment in any patient. With MiXCR, TCRdb reprocessed the PCR reads. Of 85,000 to 95,000 clones listed, under 15% were seen once; the top ten hold about 3.9%. The sequenced sample consisted of blood. The receptors were sampled from a female donor with papillary thyroid cancer or a benign thyroid nodule (not recorded which). Some clones in this sample may be carry-over from other donors' samples.

The sample holds many counts of this clone. This chain uses TRBV14 with TRBJ2-3, with 9 nucleotides matching TRBD2. Unmatched junction bases numbered 4, after V lost 3 bases and J lost 3 bases. CDR3 length equals 15 residues. Germline CDR1 reads SGHDN; CDR2 reads FVKESK. The CDR3 nucleotides read TGTGCCAGCAGCCAGATAGCGGGGGCTACAGATACGCAGTATTTT. Protein sequence: CASSQIAGATDTQYF. Variable domain in full (rest from reference TRBV14 and TRBJ2-3): EAGVTQFPSHSVIEKGQTVTLRCDPISGHDNLYWYRRVMGKEIKFLLHFVKESKQDESGMPNNRFLAERTGGTYSTLKVQPAELEDSGVYFCASSQIAGATDTQYFGPGTRLTVL.

This clone was counted many times. The gene calls are TRBV7-2 and TRBJ1-5; a possible D gene is TRBD1 (6 bases). The CDR3 is 17 amino acids. Trimming pared 5 bases from V and 4 bases from J, leaving 21 bases between. CDR1 is SGHTA and CDR2 is FQGNSA in the germline V gene. The CDR3 coding sequence is TGTGCCAGCAGCGTAATATTCGGAGGGGGGGCGAATCAGCCCCAGCATTTT. This gives the protein CASSVIFGGGANQPQHF.

This clone was found many times. The chain carries TRBV20-1 and TRBJ1-4; 7 bases align to TRBD1. From germline, CDR1 is DFQATT and CDR2 SNEGSKA (reference sequence). Trimming removed 4 bases from V and 0 bases from J; junction bases left unmatched: 2. The CDR3 extends over 14 amino acids. CDR3 in amino acids: CSAITGATNEKLFF. CDR3 nucleotide sequence: TGCAGTGCTATTACAGGGGCAACTAATGAAAAACTGTTTTTT.

This clone came up many times. CDR3 residues: CASSLGGTEHNEQFF. CDR3 nucleotides: TGCGCCAGCAGCTTGGGAGGGACAGAACATAATGAGCAGTTCTTC. The chain has TRBV5-1 and TRBJ2-1, with TRBD1 matching over 7 bases. Looked up from germline, CDR1 is SGHRS and CDR2 is YFSETQ. This CDR3 spans 15 amino acids. The ends lost 0 bases at V and 7 bases at J; junction bases unmatched: 7.

This clone was found a few times. This sequence joins TRBV6-1 and TRBJ2-3; tentative D call: TRBD2 (6 bases). The V end was cut by 6 bases, the J end by 0 bases, with 13 bases between. This CDR3 region has 15 residues. The germline CDR1 and CDR2 sequences are MNHNS and SASEGT. DNA for the CDR3: TGTGCCAGCAGCAGGCTAGCGTGGAGCACAGATACGCAGTATTTT. It specifies CASSRLAWSTDTQYF.

This clone was counted at least ten times. A much larger clone differs from this one at a single base, so this may be a read error. The chain couples TRBV6-1 to TRBJ1-5; the D gene is possibly TRBD1 (5 bases). The CDR3 runs to 14 residues. Germline CDR1 reads MNHNS; CDR2 reads SASEGT. V lost 5 bases and J lost 4, with 12 bases in between. The CDR3 sequence is CASSLGTRNQPQHF. The CDR3 region has the DNA TGTGCCAGCAGTTTAGGGACGCGGAATCAGCCCCAGCATTTT.

This clone showed up just a few times. The chain has TRBV6-2 or TRBV6-3 and TRBJ2-7; weak D call: TRBD2 (6 bases). The V gene lost 4 bases and the J gene lost 0 bases, with 13 bases spanning the gap. The CDR3 loop spans 15 amino acids. Germline V CDR1 and CDR2: MNHEY, SVGEGT. This chain's CDR3 is CASSLGGLSSYEQYF. The CDR3, as DNA: TGTGCCAGCAGTTTGGGGGGACTCTCCTCCTACGAGCAGTACTTC.

The V gene is TRBV6-1, the J gene TRBJ1-6; possibly TRBD1 for D (6 bases). This CDR3 is built from 17 residues. Deletions cut 6 bases from V and 13 bases from J, with 28 bases between. Germline loops: CDR1 MNHNS, CDR2 SASEGT. The CDR3 DNA is TGTGCCAGCAGCTTCGTAGGGGCGGGGGCGCAATCTTCGCCCCTCCACTTT. This translates into CASSFVGAGAQSSPLHF.